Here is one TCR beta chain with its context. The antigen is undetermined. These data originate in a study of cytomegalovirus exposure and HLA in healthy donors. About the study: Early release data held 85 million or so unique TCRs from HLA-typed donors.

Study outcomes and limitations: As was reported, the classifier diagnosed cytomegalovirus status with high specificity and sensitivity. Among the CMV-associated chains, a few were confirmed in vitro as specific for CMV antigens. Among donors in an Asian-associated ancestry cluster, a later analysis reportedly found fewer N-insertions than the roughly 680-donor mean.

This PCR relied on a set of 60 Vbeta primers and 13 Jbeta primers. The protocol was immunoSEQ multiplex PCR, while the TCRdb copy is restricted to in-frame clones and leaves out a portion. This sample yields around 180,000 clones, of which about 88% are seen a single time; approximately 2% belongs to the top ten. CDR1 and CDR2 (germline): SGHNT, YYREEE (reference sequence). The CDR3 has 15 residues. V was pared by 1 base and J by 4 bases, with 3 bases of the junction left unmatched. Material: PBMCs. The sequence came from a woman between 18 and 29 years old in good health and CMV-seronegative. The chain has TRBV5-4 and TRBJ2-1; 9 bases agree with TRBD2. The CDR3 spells CASSLRAGGYNEQFF. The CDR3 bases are TGTGCCAGCAGCTTGAGGGCGGGGGGGTACAATGAGCAGTTCTTC.